A selection of T cell receptor beta chains follows, all from one sample in a study of T-cell reconstitution after alpha-beta-depleted transplantation in children. TCRdb re-called the PCR reads through MiXCR, storing one row per CDR3 protein. Of just under 150,000 distinct CDR3 sequences in the sample, around 8.8% were seen once. This specimen consisted of PBMCs, mostly from graft donor cells, obtained 180 days after TCRalphabeta/CD19-depleted stem cell transplant. The receptors come from a female patient aged 2 to 10 who had a stem cell transplant for congenital amegakaryocytic thrombocytopenia, so the T cells may come from the graft donor. The CDR3 runs from the conserved cysteine through the conserved F or W. A D gene is named only where the DNA matches it firmly. A clone size is listed for some rows: how often the clone was seen (once, few, many), or a class if it is expanded.

J: TRBJ1-5
V: TRBV11-2
size: -
D: TRBD1
CDR3: CASNTPGRTGISSTQPQHF
DNA: TGTGCCAGCAACACCCCAGGGAGGACAGGGATCTCCAGCACTCAGCCCCAGCATTTT

J: TRBJ2-3
V: TRBV4-1
size: -
D: TRBD2
CDR3: CASSQDNTLLAGEVDTQYF
DNA: TGCGCCAGCAGCCAAGACAATACGTTACTAGCGGGAGAGGTTGATACGCAGTATTTT

J: TRBJ2-1
V: TRBV12-3/TRBV12-4
size: many
D: -
CDR3: CASKLVRDEQFF
DNA: TGTGCCAGCAAACTCGTTAGGGATGAGCAGTTCTTC

J: TRBJ2-5
V: TRBV20-1
size: many
D: TRBD2
CDR3: CSAGRAVQETQYF
DNA: TGCAGCGCGGGGAGGGCGGTCCAAGAGACCCAGTACTTC

J: TRBJ1-1
V: TRBV29-1
size: many
D: -
CDR3: CSVRGGYAEAFF
DNA: TGCAGCGTGAGAGGGGGTTATGCTGAAGCTTTCTTT

J: TRBJ2-1
V: TRBV20-1
size: many
D: TRBD2
CDR3: CSARALAGAYNEQFF
DNA: TGCAGTGCTAGAGCACTAGCGGGGGCCTACAATGAGCAGTTCTTC

J: TRBJ2-7
V: TRBV28
size: many
D: -
CDR3: CASSPRLRSYEQYF
DNA: TGTGCCAGCAGTCCCCGACTACGCTCCTACGAGCAGTACTTC

J: TRBJ1-2
V: TRBV7-2
size: few
D: -
CDR3: CASSLAVLYVDGYTF
DNA: TGTGCCAGCAGCTTAGCGGTCTTGTACGTTGATGGCTACACCTTC

J: TRBJ2-2
V: TRBV25-1
size: many
D: -
CDR3: CASKGGLYTGELFF
DNA: TGTGCCAGCAAGGGGGGCTTGTACACCGGGGAGCTGTTTTTT

J: TRBJ2-7
V: TRBV7-6
size: many
D: TRBD2
CDR3: CASSAGTSGSYQSYEQYF
DNA: TGTGCCAGCAGCGCGGGGACTAGCGGGAGTTACCAAAGCTACGAGCAGTACTTC

J: TRBJ2-3
V: TRBV20-1
size: many
D: -
CDR3: CSVQFALRSADTQYF
DNA: TGCAGTGTACAGTTCGCCCTGCGCAGCGCAGATACGCAGTATTTT

J: TRBJ2-7
V: TRBV5-1
size: many
D: -
CDR3: CASSLSPRDNSYEQYF
DNA: TGCGCCAGCAGCTTGTCCCCCCGGGACAACTCCTACGAGCAGTACTTC

J: TRBJ2-1
V: TRBV11-2
size: -
D: TRBD2
CDR3: CASSLDRRREGSEGEQFF
DNA: TGTGCCAGCAGCTTAGATCGGAGGCGGGAGGGCTCCGAGGGGGAGCAGTTCTTC

J: TRBJ2-7
V: TRBV7-9
size: few
D: -
CDR3: CASSPSDGKNYYEQYF
DNA: TGTGCCAGCAGCCCTTCGGATGGGAAGAACTACTACGAGCAGTACTTC

J: TRBJ2-3
V: TRBV7-2
size: many
D: -
CDR3: CASSLVRGLNTDTQYF
DNA: TGTGCCAGCAGCTTAGTCCGGGGACTTAACACAGATACGCAGTATTTT

J: TRBJ2-1
V: TRBV13
size: many
D: TRBD2
CDR3: CASSFGAGGSSYNEQFF
DNA: TGTGCCAGCAGCTTCGGGGCGGGCGGGAGCTCCTACAATGAGCAGTTCTTC

J: TRBJ2-7
V: TRBV15
size: -
D: TRBD1
CDR3: CATKGADTTYEQYF
DNA: TGTGCCACCAAGGGGGCAGACACAACCTACGAGCAGTACTTC

J: TRBJ2-3
V: TRBV29-1
size: many
D: -
CDR3: CSVRGSTDTQYF
DNA: TGCAGCGTAAGGGGCAGCACAGATACGCAGTATTTT

J: TRBJ1-5
V: TRBV7-9
size: many
D: -
CDR3: CASGQGSGNQPQHF
DNA: TGTGCCAGCGGACAAGGTAGCGGCAATCAGCCCCAGCATTTT

J: TRBJ2-5
V: TRBV28
size: -
D: -
CDR3: CASSFLPETQYF
DNA: TGTGCCAGCAGTTTTCTCCCAGAGACCCAGTACTTC

J: TRBJ2-2
V: TRBV7-8
size: few
D: -
CDR3: CASSWGGGRIGELFF
DNA: TGTGCCAGCAGCTGGGGGGGGGGCCGCATCGGGGAGCTGTTTTTT

J: TRBJ2-7
V: TRBV20-1
size: many
D: -
CDR3: CSARDITGLSYEQYF
DNA: TGCAGTGCTAGAGACATAACAGGGCTGTCCTACGAGCAGTACTTC

J: TRBJ2-7
V: TRBV20-1
size: -
D: -
CDR3: CSAHWGPLVGEQYF
DNA: TGCAGTGCACACTGGGGCCCCTTGGTTGGCGAGCAGTACTTC

J: TRBJ2-2
V: TRBV6-1
size: -
D: TRBD1
CDR3: CAGRTPGGVKRTGELFF
DNA: TGTGCCGGCAGGACCCCAGGGGGCGTAAAGAGAACCGGGGAGCTGTTTTTT

J: TRBJ2-3
V: TRBV7-6
size: many
D: -
CDR3: CASSLVSVGGGSDTQYF
DNA: TGTGCCAGCAGCTTAGTTTCAGTGGGAGGCGGCTCAGATACGCAGTATTTT

J: TRBJ1-2
V: TRBV27
size: few
D: TRBD1
CDR3: CASSPRPGTALYGYTF
DNA: TGTGCCAGCAGTCCAAGACCCGGGACAGCCCTCTATGGCTACACCTTC

J: TRBJ1-1
V: TRBV20-1
size: few
D: -
CDR3: CSARLWEMNTEAFF
DNA: TGCAGTGCTAGATTGTGGGAGATGAACACTGAAGCTTTCTTT

J: TRBJ2-1
V: TRBV6-2/TRBV6-3
size: -
D: TRBD2
CDR3: CASSYGGGRERLEFF
DNA: TGTGCCAGCAGTTATGGAGGCGGGAGGGAGAGGTTGGAGTTCTTC

J: TRBJ2-5
V: TRBV29-1
size: many
D: TRBD2
CDR3: CSVRGEETQYF
DNA: TGCAGCGTGCGGGGGGAAGAGACCCAGTACTTC

J: TRBJ1-1
V: TRBV20-1
size: many
D: -
CDR3: CSALPWAQETEAFF
DNA: TGCAGTGCTCTACCCTGGGCCCAGGAGACTGAAGCTTTCTTT

J: TRBJ2-5
V: TRBV20-1
size: many
D: -
CDR3: CSARDWRKETQYF
DNA: TGCAGTGCTAGGGACTGGAGAAAAGAGACCCAGTACTTC

J: TRBJ2-7
V: TRBV3-1
size: -
D: TRBD1
CDR3: CASCQAGTDSYEQYF
DNA: TGTGCCAGCTGCCAAGCCGGGACAGACTCCTACGAGCAGTACTTC

J: TRBJ2-7
V: TRBV10-3
size: few
D: TRBD2
CDR3: CAIATGTSVNEQYF
DNA: TGTGCCATCGCTACCGGGACTAGCGTTAACGAGCAGTACTTC